The 26 T cell receptor beta chains presented below share a single source sample, sequenced in a study of PD-1 blockade in mismatch repair-deficient tumors. TCRdb's table, derived via immunoSEQ multiplex PCR, lists solely in-frame clones and lacks some. The sample carries under 95,000 clones, 80% to 90% recorded once. The specimen was peripheral blood, collected 44 weeks after starting pembrolizumab. Receptors were obtained from an adult with mismatch repair-deficient cancer.

The chain links TRBV13 to TRBJ2-7; no clear D. With 3 bases removed from V and 6 bases from J, the gap between germline ends came to 12 bases. Germline-derived CDR1 and CDR2 are PRHDT and FYEKMQ (reference sequence). The CDR3 contains 13 residues. CDR3: CASSLDPEAEQYF. For the CDR3, the DNA is TGTGCCAGCAGCTTGGACCCCGAAGCCGAGCAGTACTTC.

This clone appeared many times. Other DNA sequences within the sample encode an identical CDR3. This rearrangement joins TRBV7-9 to TRBJ1-2; D remains ambiguous. Trimming pared 0 bases from V and 4 bases from J, leaving 9 bases between. CDR3 length: 14 residues. Germline loops: CDR1 SEHNR, CDR2 FQNEAQ (reference sequence). The CDR3: CASSLAAGLYGYTF. The CDR3 DNA is TGTGCCAGCAGCTTAGCAGCAGGCCTCTATGGCTACACCTTC.

The rearrangement uses TRBV9 and TRBJ2-2, with D perhaps matching TRBD2 (6 bases). The CDR3 has 15 residues. In germline, CDR1 is SGDLS, CDR2 YYNGEE. The V end lost 2 bases, the J end lost 1 base, and 9 bases lay between the germline ends. This chain's CDR3 is CASSVRGGNTGELFF. CDR3 DNA sequence: TGTGCCAGCAGCGTGCGGGGTGGGAACACCGGGGAGCTGTTTTTT.

The chain combines TRBV6-6 with TRBJ2-3; possible D gene TRBD1, 5 bases. CDR3 size: 15 residues. CDR1 and CDR2 from the germline V gene are MNHNY and SVGAGI (reference sequence). Deletions cut 3 bases from V and 0 bases from J, with 10 bases between. The CDR3 reads CASSYNYRSTDTQYF. DNA for the CDR3: TGTGCCAGCAGTTATAATTACAGGAGCACAGATACGCAGTATTTT.

The chain links TRBV7-9 to TRBJ1-2; 8 nucleotides align to TRBD1. Germline-derived CDR1 and CDR2 are SEHNR and FQNEAQ (reference sequence). The CDR3 extends over 16 amino acids. The V segment lost 4 bases and the J segment 2 bases; nucleotides outside the gene matches: 9. CDR3 protein: CASSSSTGGLNYGYTF. CDR3 nucleotides: TGTGCCAGCAGCTCCTCCACAGGGGGTCTCAACTATGGCTACACCTTC. Full variable domain (rest looked up from reference TRBV7-9 and TRBJ1-2): DTGVSQNPRHKITKRGQNVTFRCDPISEHNRLYWYRQTLGQGPEFLTYFQNEAQLEKSRLLSDRFSAERPKGSFSTLEIQRTEQGDSAMYLCASSSSTGGLNYGYTFGSGTRLTVV.

Only a few counts were recorded for this clone. This sample also contains other DNA sequences that code for the same CDR3. The chain joins TRBV20-1 to TRBJ1-2; D remains unclear. Per the germline V gene, CDR1 is DFQATT and CDR2 is SNEGSKA (reference sequence). This CDR3 is built from 11 residues. V lost 2 bases, J lost 2 bases, and 3 bases lay in between. CDR3 DNA sequence: TGCAGTGCTAGAAACAACTATGGCTACACCTTC. Protein product: CSARNNYGYTF.

This chain joins TRBV19 and TRBJ1-5; possible D gene TRBD1, 6 bases. Germline V gene data show CDR1 as LNHDA and CDR2 as SQIVND (reference sequence). This CDR3 comprises 17 residues. V was clipped by 7 bases and J by 0 bases, with 19 bases between them. The CDR3 region is CASNGGRLRDSNQPQHF. CDR3 coding DNA: TGTGCCAGTAATGGGGGCCGACTTAGGGATAGCAATCAGCCCCAGCATTTT.

V is TRBV11-2 and J is TRBJ2-7, with a tentative D call TRBD1 (6 bases). CDR1 SGHAT and CDR2 FQNNGV come from the germline V gene. The CDR3 consists of 14 residues. V was pared by 1 base and J by 5 bases, with 12 bases between. CDR3 residues: CASSLVSEGDEQYF. CDR3 nucleotide sequence: TGTGCCAGCAGCTTAGTATCTGAGGGGGACGAGCAGTACTTC.

The chain couples TRBV27 to TRBJ1-2; D is unresolved. Germline CDR1 is MNHEY and CDR2 is SMNVEV (reference sequence). Between the trimmed V and J ends, which lost 0 bases and 2 bases, there was a span of 10 bases. This CDR3 comprises 15 residues. CDR3 loop: CASSLSKGLNYGYTF. CDR3 DNA: TGTGCCAGCAGTTTATCAAAGGGATTAAACTATGGCTACACCTTC.

The rearrangement uses TRBV2 and TRBJ2-7, with 7 bases matching TRBD1. With V trimmed by 7 bases and J by 2 bases, 8 bases remained unmatched. This CDR3 has 14 residues. Germline V gene data show CDR1 as SNHLY and CDR2 as FYNNEI. The CDR3 reads CASTLRDRTYEQYF. CDR3 in DNA: TGTGCCAGCACCCTCCGGGACAGAACCTACGAGCAGTACTTC.

The V gene is TRBV5-6, the J gene TRBJ1-3; D unresolved. Germline V gene sequence: CDR1 SGHDT, CDR2 YYEEEE. V lost 0 bases to trimming and J lost 7 bases, with 11 bases between them. The CDR3 spans 14 residues. Here the CDR3 reads CASSLVVGTNTIYF. The CDR3 bases are TGTGCCAGCAGCTTGGTCGTAGGAACGAACACCATATATTTT.

J is TRBJ1-2 and V is TRBV13; no clear D gene. Trimming took 5 bases from V and 2 from J, leaving 6 bases between them. Germline CDR1 is PRHDT and CDR2 is FYEKMQ (reference sequence). The CDR3 runs to 12 residues. This CDR3 is CASSLQNYGYTF. Here the CDR3 DNA reads TGTGCCAGCAGCCTACAAAACTATGGCTACACCTTC.

The V and J genes are TRBV9 and TRBJ2-2; 8 nucleotides align to TRBD2. The CDR3 length is 16 residues. The V segment lost 3 bases and the J segment 4 bases; nucleotides outside the gene matches: 8. Germline V gives CDR1 SGDLS, CDR2 YYNGEE. CDR3 DNA sequence: TGTGCCAGCAGCGCCCCCTCAGCGGGGGTCACCGGGGAGCTGTTTTTT. It codes for CASSAPSAGVTGELFF. Based on the CDR3 plus reference TRBV9 and TRBJ2-2, the full variable domain is DSGVTQTPKHLITATGQRVTLRCSPRSGDLSVYWYQQSLDQGLQFLIQYYNGEERAKGNILERFSAQQFPDLHSELNLSSLELGDSALYFCASSAPSAGVTGELFFGEGSRLTVL.

The chain recombines TRBV27 with TRBJ2-3; no reliable D call. The V end lost 10 bases, the J end lost 6 bases, and 14 bases lay between the germline ends. This CDR3 has 12 amino acids. The germline V gene encodes CDR1 MNHEY and CDR2 SMNVEV (reference sequence). This chain's CDR3 is CAIQGPMDTQYF. CDR3 in DNA: TGTGCCATTCAAGGCCCCATGGATACGCAGTATTTT.

This chain joins TRBV4-3 and TRBJ2-1; 9 nucleotides line up with TRBD2. The CDR3 contains 16 residues. V lost 0 bases and J lost 5; bases outside the gene matches: 5. Germline V gene sequence: CDR1 LGHNA, CDR2 YSLEER. This chain's CDR3 is CASSQDGAGGHNEQFF. Here the CDR3 DNA reads TGCGCCAGCAGCCAAGACGGAGCGGGAGGCCACAATGAGCAGTTCTTC.

This clone was detected only once. This CDR3 reads CASSLLTGGINNEQFF. CDR3 nucleotide sequence: TGTGCCAGCAGCTTGCTGACAGGGGGAATAAACAATGAGCAGTTCTTC. This chain connects TRBV5-4 to TRBJ2-1; TRBD1 matches at 9 bases. V was clipped by 1 base and J by 5 bases; unmatched bases: 7. Germline CDR1 SGHNT, CDR2 YYREEE (reference sequence). This CDR3 region has 16 residues.

V and J are TRBV11-2 and TRBJ2-3; 8 bases align to TRBD1. The CDR3 length is 16 residues. Germline CDR1 and CDR2: SGHAT and FQNNGV. Losses at the gene ends were 0 bases for V and 3 bases for J; bases not matched to a gene: 5. The CDR3 region is CASSLDDRGWTDTQYF. The CDR3 bases are TGTGCCAGCAGCTTAGATGACAGGGGCTGGACAGATACGCAGTATTTT. The full variable domain, rest sourced from reference TRBV11-2 and TRBJ2-3, is EAGVAQSPRYKIIEKRQSVAFWCNPISGHATLYWYQQILGQGPKLLIQFQNNGVVDDSQLPKDRFSAERLKGVDSTLKIQPAKLEDSAVYLCASSLDDRGWTDTQYFGPGTRLTVL.

The chain is built from TRBV11-2 and TRBJ1-2; no clear D gene. There are 13 residues in the CDR3. V lost 1 base, J lost 8 bases, and 11 bases lay in between. Germline V CDR1 and CDR2: SGHAT, FQNNGV. Here the CDR3 reads CASSLGALGGYTF. Written as DNA, the CDR3 is TGTGCCAGCAGCTTAGGCGCCTTAGGGGGCTACACCTTC.

The chain recombines TRBV7-2 with TRBJ2-1, with D unresolved. With 1 base removed from V and 0 bases from J, the gap between germline ends came to 10 bases. This CDR3 region has 16 residues. Germline CDR1 SGHTA, CDR2 FQGNSA. CDR3 protein: CASSLVVSYSYNEQFF. The CDR3 region has the DNA TGTGCCAGCAGCTTAGTGGTCTCCTACTCCTACAATGAGCAGTTCTTC.

The V call is TRBV5-6, the J call TRBJ2-7, with D perhaps matching TRBD2 (5 bases). V was trimmed by 0 bases and J by 5 bases, leaving 15 bases between them. Germline CDR1 SGHDT, CDR2 YYEEEE. CDR3 length: 15 residues. In DNA form, the CDR3 reads TGTGCCAGCAGCTTGGAGGACTTCGCCTCTCACGAGCAGTACTTC. Translated: CASSLEDFASHEQYF.

This chain joins TRBV25-1 and TRBJ1-4; the match to TRBD1 covers 7 bases. CDR1 and CDR2 from the germline V gene are MGHDK and SYGVNS. The CDR3 has 16 residues. V was pared by 1 base and J by 6 bases, with 8 bases of the junction left unmatched. The CDR3, as DNA: TGTGCCAGCAGTGAATCACGGGGGACAGCCCATGAAAAACTGTTTTTT. Amino acids: CASSESRGTAHEKLFF.

The rearrangement uses TRBV19 and TRBJ2-2, with TRBD1 as a possible D gene (5 bases). The CDR3 has 16 residues. V was pared by 2 bases and J by 0 bases, with 10 bases between. CDR1 and CDR2 from the germline V gene are LNHDA and SQIVND (reference sequence). As DNA, the CDR3 is TGTGCCAGTAGTATATTGGTGACAGCGAACACCGGGGAGCTGTTTTTT. Translation gives CASSILVTANTGELFF.

By sample fraction, this clone is medium-sized. The V gene is TRBV6-4, the J gene TRBJ2-6; the D is unclear. The CDR3 contains 16 residues. Germline assignment: CDR1 MRHNA and CDR2 SNTAGT. The ends were cut back, 5 bases at V and 0 bases at J, with 11 bases in the middle. This chain's CDR3 is CASSSDGSSGANVLTF. The CDR3 DNA reads as TGTGCCAGCAGTTCAGACGGTTCCTCTGGGGCCAACGTCCTGACTTTC.

V gene TRBV5-1 combines with J gene TRBJ2-3; possibly TRBD1 or TRBD2 for D (6 bases each). The CDR3 is 15 amino acids. With 1 base removed from V and 2 bases from J, the gap between germline ends came to 11 bases. Germline values: CDR1 SGHRS, CDR2 YFSETQ. CDR3 bases: TGCGCCAGCAGCTTGAGGGGGGTCCCCACAGATACGCAGTATTTT. Translation: CASSLRGVPTDTQYF.

The V gene is TRBV5-1, the J gene TRBJ1-4; TRBD1 matches 10 bases. V was clipped by 3 bases and J by 8 bases; unmatched bases: 10. The CDR3 totals 16 residues. The germline V gene has CDR1 SGHRS and CDR2 YFSETQ. This chain's CDR3 is CASSYSGTGAGEKLFF. In nucleotides, the CDR3 is TGCGCCAGCAGCTACTCCGGGACAGGGGCAGGAGAAAAACTGTTTTTT.

This clone was recorded once. The chain carries TRBV21-1 and TRBJ1-5; the table assigns TRBD1, which was not confirmed against the DNA. TRBV21-1 is designated a pseudogene. The CDR3 runs 20 residues. The CDR3 sequence is CASSPGTGGPAGELNQPQHF. The CDR3 DNA sequence: TGTGCCAGCAGCCCCGGGACAGGGGGCCCGGCAGGCGAACTCAATCAGCCCCAGCATTTT.